Listed below are T cell receptor beta chains from one sample, sequenced in a study of beta chain bispecific antibodies for T cell cancers. No antigens are known for them. TCRdb re-analysed the 5' RACE reads in MiXCR, keeping a single row per CDR3 protein. The data show 20,000 to 25,000 distinct CDR3 sequences, approximately 2% seen once. The starting material was healthy donor T cells cultured with leukemia cells, obtained from a culture containing a bispecific antibody targeting TCR Vbeta12. The receptors stem from a human donor in good health. Some clones in this sample may be carry-over from other donors' samples. Both conserved end residues are part of each CDR3. D genes are given only for firm matches. Some rows have no size entry. The others give once, few or many, or a class for an expanded clone.

J: TRBJ1-1; D: NA; V: TRBV6-1; size: many; CDR3: CASSDRIFDLNTEAFF; DNA: TGTGCCAGCAGTGATAGAATTTTTGACCTGAACACTGAAGCTTTCTTT
J: TRBJ2-4; D: TRBD1; V: TRBV28; size: many; CDR3: CASSFRTGRSDIQYF; DNA: TGTGCCAGCAGTTTCCGGACAGGGCGGTCGGACATTCAGTACTTC
J: TRBJ2-3; D: TRBD2; V: TRBV7-9; size: many; CDR3: CASSLRTSGAPTDTQYF; DNA: TGTGCCAGCAGCCTCCGGACTAGCGGGGCCCCCACAGATACGCAGTATTTT
J: TRBJ2-1; D: NA; V: TRBV10-2; size: many; CDR3: CASSEGEQFF; DNA: TGCGCCAGCAGTGAAGGTGAGCAGTTCTTC
J: TRBJ1-1; D: NA; V: TRBV7-8; size: many; CDR3: CASSLPGQTEAFF; DNA: TGTGCCAGCAGCTTACCCGGACAGACTGAAGCTTTCTTT
J: TRBJ2-2; D: TRBD2; V: TRBV20-1; size: NA; CDR3: CSAPLAGGRTGELFF; DNA: TGCAGTGCTCCCCTAGCGGGGGGGAGGACCGGGGAGCTGTTTTTT
J: TRBJ2-7; D: NA; V: TRBV7-8; size: many; CDR3: CASSLFGRESYEQYF; DNA: TGTGCCAGCAGCTTATTTGGCAGGGAGTCCTACGAGCAGTACTTC
J: TRBJ2-6; D: TRBD1; V: TRBV9; size: few; CDR3: CASRDRGSGANVLTF; DNA: TGTGCCAGCAGGGACAGGGGTAGTGGGGCCAACGTCCTGACTTTC
J: TRBJ2-1; D: NA; V: TRBV7-3; size: many; CDR3: CASSLLGPPMSNEQFF; DNA: TGTGCCAGCAGCTTACTCGGGCCCCCTATGAGCAATGAGCAGTTCTTC
J: TRBJ2-1; D: TRBD2; V: TRBV4-1; size: many; CDR3: CASSQAERGNEQFF; DNA: TGCGCCAGCAGCCAAGCGGAGCGGGGCAATGAGCAGTTCTTC
J: TRBJ2-1; D: TRBD1; V: TRBV13; size: few; CDR3: CASSLGQGAYNEQFF; DNA: TGTGCCAGCAGCTTGGGACAGGGGGCTTACAATGAGCAGTTCTTC
J: TRBJ2-7; D: NA; V: TRBV20-1; size: many; CDR3: CSGLTASSYEQYF; DNA: TGCAGTGGCCTAACCGCAAGCTCCTACGAGCAGTACTTC
J: TRBJ2-3; D: NA; V: TRBV4-2; size: many; CDR3: CASSQDSGADTQYF; DNA: TGTGCCAGCAGCCAAGATTCAGGGGCAGATACGCAGTATTTT
J: TRBJ1-2; D: NA; V: TRBV28; size: many; CDR3: CASSLLPSNYGYTF; DNA: TGTGCCAGCAGTTTATTGCCTTCTAACTATGGCTACACCTTC
J: TRBJ2-2; D: TRBD2; V: TRBV5-4; size: few; CDR3: CASSLAPLAPTGELFF; DNA: TGTGCCAGCAGCTTGGCCCCACTAGCGCCCACCGGGGAGCTGTTTTTT
J: TRBJ1-1; D: NA; V: TRBV5-1; size: many; CDR3: CASSLGLQHTEAFF; DNA: TGCGCCAGCAGCTTGGGATTGCAGCACACTGAAGCTTTCTTT
J: TRBJ2-2; D: NA; V: TRBV7-9; size: many; CDR3: CASSLGDTGELFF; DNA: TGTGCCAGCAGCTTAGGTGACACCGGGGAGCTGTTTTTT
J: TRBJ2-2; D: NA; V: TRBV7-2; size: many; CDR3: CASSVATGTNTGELFF; DNA: TGTGCCAGCAGCGTAGCAACCGGGACAAACACCGGGGAGCTGTTTTTT
J: TRBJ2-5; D: NA; V: TRBV4-1; size: many; CDR3: CASSQGGLPRTQYF; DNA: TGCGCCAGCAGCCAAGGTGGCCTTCCCAGGACCCAGTACTTC
J: TRBJ1-1; D: NA; V: TRBV19; size: many; CDR3: CASKTTPGYGTEAFF; DNA: TGTGCCAGTAAAACGACCCCCGGGTATGGCACTGAAGCTTTCTTT